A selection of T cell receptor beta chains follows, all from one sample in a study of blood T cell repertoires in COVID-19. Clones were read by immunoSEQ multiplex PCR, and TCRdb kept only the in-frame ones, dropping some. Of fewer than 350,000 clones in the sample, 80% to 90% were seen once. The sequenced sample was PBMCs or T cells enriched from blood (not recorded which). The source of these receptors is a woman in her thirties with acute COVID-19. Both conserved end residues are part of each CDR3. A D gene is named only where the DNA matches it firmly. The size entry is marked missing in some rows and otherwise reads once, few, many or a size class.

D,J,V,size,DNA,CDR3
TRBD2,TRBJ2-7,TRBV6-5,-,TGTGCCAGCAGGGACCCCACGGGGGGCTCCTACGAGCAGTACTTC,CASRDPTGGSYEQYF
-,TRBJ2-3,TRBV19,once,TGTGCCAGTGAGGACAGAAGCACAGATACGCAGTATTTT,CASEDRSTDTQYF
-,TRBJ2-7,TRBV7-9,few,TGTGCCAGCAGCTTAGGGGCACGTGGGCAGTACTTC,CASSLGARGQYF
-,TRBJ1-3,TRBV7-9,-,TGTGCCAGCAGCTCCGCGCCGAAATACTCTGGAAACACCATATATTTT,CASSSAPKYSGNTIYF
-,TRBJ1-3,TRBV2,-,TGTGCCAGCAAAAGCGGGACCTCTGGAAACACCATATATTTT,CASKSGTSGNTIYF
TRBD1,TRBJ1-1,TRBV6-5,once,TGTGCCAGCAGTTCCCGACAGGGAGTTGAAGCTTTCTTT,CASSSRQGVEAFF
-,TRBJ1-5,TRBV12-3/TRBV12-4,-,TGTGCCAGCAGTACAGGATACAGGCAGCCCCAGCATTTT,CASSTGYRQPQHF
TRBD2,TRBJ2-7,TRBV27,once,TGTGCCAGCAGGGTACTAGCGGGAGGGCCAACCTACGAGCAGTACTTC,CASRVLAGGPTYEQYF
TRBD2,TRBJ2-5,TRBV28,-,TGTGCCAGCGGGGAGGGGCGAGAGACCCAGTACTTC,CASGEGRETQYF
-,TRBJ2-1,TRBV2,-,TGTGCCAGCAGCGGGGGGACATTTTCCTACAATGAGCAGTTCTTC,CASSGGTFSYNEQFF
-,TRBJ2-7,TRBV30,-,TGTGCCTGGAGTGTAAGGGATGCGGGAGAGCAGTACTTC,CAWSVRDAGEQYF
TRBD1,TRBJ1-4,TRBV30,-,TGTGCCTGGAGTGCTTCCGGGACAGAGAATGAAAAACTGTTTTTT,CAWSASGTENEKLFF
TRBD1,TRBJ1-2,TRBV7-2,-,TGTGCCAGCAGCATCGGACAGGGAGACTATGGCTACACCTTC,CASSIGQGDYGYTF
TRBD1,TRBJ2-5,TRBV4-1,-,TGCGCCAGCAGTAGGGACAGGGACCAAGAGACCCAGTACTTC,CASSRDRDQETQYF
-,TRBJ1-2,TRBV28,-,TGTGCCAGCAGTTTTTACCAGGCCTATGGCTACACCTTC,CASSFYQAYGYTF
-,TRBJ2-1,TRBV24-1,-,TGTGCCACCAGTGACCGGTTCGGGAGACCCAATGAGCAGTTCTTC,CATSDRFGRPNEQFF
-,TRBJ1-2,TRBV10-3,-,TGTGCCATCAGTGAGGGACAGATCCCGGATGGCTACACCTTC,CAISEGQIPDGYTF
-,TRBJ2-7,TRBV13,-,TGTGCCAGCAGCTCTCCGGGACAAGGCGTCTACGAGCAGTACTTC,CASSSPGQGVYEQYF
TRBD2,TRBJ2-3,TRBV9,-,TGTGCCAGCAGCGTACTAGCGGGAGGTATAGATACGCAGTATTTT,CASSVLAGGIDTQYF
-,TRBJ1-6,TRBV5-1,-,TGCGCCAGCAGCTTGGATCCGGGTTCTAATTCACCCCTCCACTTT,CASSLDPGSNSPLHF
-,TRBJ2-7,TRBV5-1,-,TGCGCCAGCAGCTTGGGGGACTGGTCCTACGGGCAGTACTTC,CASSLGDWSYGQYF
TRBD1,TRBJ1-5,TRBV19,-,TGTGCCTCTTTAGGGACAGGGGCTGTTTATCAGCCCCAGCATTTT,CASLGTGAVYQPQHF
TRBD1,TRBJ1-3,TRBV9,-,TGTGCCAGCAGCGTAATAGGGGGCGACGGAAACACCATATATTTT,CASSVIGGDGNTIYF
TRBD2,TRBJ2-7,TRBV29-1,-,TGCAGCGTTAGGACTAGCAGCTCCTACGAGCAGTACTTC,CSVRTSSSYEQYF
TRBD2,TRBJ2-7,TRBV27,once,TGTGCCAGCATGACGGGAGGTACCTACGAGCAGTACTTC,CASMTGGTYEQYF
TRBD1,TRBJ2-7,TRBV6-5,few,TGTGCCAGCAGTTACTCCCGGGACAGGGGTTACGAGCAGTACTTC,CASSYSRDRGYEQYF
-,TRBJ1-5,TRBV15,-,TGTGCCACCAGCAGGGGAGCGGGGGTGGATCAGCCCCAGCATTTT,CATSRGAGVDQPQHF
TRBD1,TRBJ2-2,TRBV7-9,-,TGTGCCAGCAGCACCTACAGGGGGCGTGTTCCCGGGGAGCTGTTTTTT,CASSTYRGRVPGELFF
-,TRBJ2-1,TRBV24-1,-,TGTGCCACCAGTGATTTAAGAGCGGACAGTTACAATGAGCAGTTCTTC,CATSDLRADSYNEQFF
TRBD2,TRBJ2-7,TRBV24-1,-,TGTGCCACCAGTGCGTTAGCGGGAGGGTCCTACGAGCAGTACTTC,CATSALAGGSYEQYF
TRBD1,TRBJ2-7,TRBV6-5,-,TGTGCCAGCAGGGGCGGGACAGGGTACTTC,CASRGGTGYF
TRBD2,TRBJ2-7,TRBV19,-,TGTGCCAGTGCCCCCGGGACTAGCCTGATCGAGCAGTACTTC,CASAPGTSLIEQYF
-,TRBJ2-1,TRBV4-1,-,TGCGCCAGCACTCAATTCGGGCTAGCGATCAATGAGCAGTTCTTC,CASTQFGLAINEQFF
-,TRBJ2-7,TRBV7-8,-,TGTGCCAGCAGCCCATCCGGGACTCTCTACGAGCAGTACTTC,CASSPSGTLYEQYF
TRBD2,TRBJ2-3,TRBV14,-,TGTGCCAGCAGCCCAGGGACTAGCGGACATCTTAACACAGATACGCAGTATTTT,CASSPGTSGHLNTDTQYF
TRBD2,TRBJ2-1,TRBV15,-,TGTGCCACCAGCAAGTCCCGGCGGGAGGAAACTTACAATGAGCAGTTCTTC,CATSKSRREETYNEQFF
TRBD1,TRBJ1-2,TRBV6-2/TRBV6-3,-,TGTGCCAGCAGTCACCGGGACAGGGGTTTTGATGGCTACACCTTC,CASSHRDRGFDGYTF
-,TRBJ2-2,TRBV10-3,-,TGTGCCATCAGGGAGGGAGCGAACACCGGGGAGCTGTTTTTT,CAIREGANTGELFF
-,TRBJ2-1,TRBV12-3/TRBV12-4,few,TGTGCCAGCAGTTCCTCGTTCTTATATGAGCAGTTCTTC,CASSSSFLYEQFF
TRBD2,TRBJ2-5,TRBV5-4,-,TGTGCCAGCAGCTCAGGACTAGCGGGAGGTATGAAAGAAGAGACCCAGTACTTC,CASSSGLAGGMKEETQYF
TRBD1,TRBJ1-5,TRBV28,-,TGTGCCAGTGGATCTGGACAGGGTCCGGAGCCCCAGCATTTT,CASGSGQGPEPQHF
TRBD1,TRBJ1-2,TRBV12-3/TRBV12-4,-,TGTGCCAGCAGTTTGGGACAGAACTATGGCTACACCTTC,CASSLGQNYGYTF
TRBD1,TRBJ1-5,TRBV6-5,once,TGTGCCAGCAGGGGACAGGCGGCTCAGCCCCAGCATTTT,CASRGQAAQPQHF
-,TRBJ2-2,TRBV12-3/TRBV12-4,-,TGTGCCAGCACCATACACAGGTCCGGGGAGCTGTTTTTT,CASTIHRSGELFF
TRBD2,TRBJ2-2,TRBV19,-,TGTGCCAGTAGTATTTTAGCGGGAGGGCACACCGGGGAGCTGTTTTTT,CASSILAGGHTGELFF
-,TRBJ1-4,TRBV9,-,TGTGCCAGCAGCCGACAAGGGGGGGGCAATGAAAAACTGTTTTTT,CASSRQGGGNEKLFF
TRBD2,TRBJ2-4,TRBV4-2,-,TGTGCCAGCAGCCAACTCAGCGGGAGGGCAAACATTCAGTACTTC,CASSQLSGRANIQYF
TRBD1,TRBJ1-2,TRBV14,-,TGTGCCAGCAGTCGATCTGGACAGGGTCGTGGCTATGGCTACACCTTC,CASSRSGQGRGYGYTF